This T cell receptor beta chain was recorded in a study of CD8 T cells in Susac syndrome (dated by TCRdb to about 2019). Describing the broader study: Repertoire sequencing was used to test whether CD8+ T cell activation and differentiation in Susac syndrome was antigen driven. Clonality of the CD8+ T cell repertoire was compared between roughly eleven healthy donors, around 14 Susac syndrome patients and some 15 multiple sclerosis patients.

High-throughput TCR beta sequencing profiled peripheral blood CD8+ and CD4+ T cells from healthy donors, Susac syndrome patients and multiple sclerosis patients. The multiple sclerosis controls were treatment-naive patients who had stable or active relapsing-remitting disease and met the revised McDonald criteria. Bulk CD8+ and CD4+ T cells were purified by magnetic negative isolation, while CD8+ TEMRA cells were enriched using FACS. Blood was collected in EDTA tubes and processed within 24 hours, with PBMCs isolated through density gradient centrifugation. PBMCs intended for TCR sequencing were cryopreserved in liquid nitrogen and thawed later in a water bath at 37 degrees C. Purity of sorted or isolated CD4+, CD8+ and CD8+ TEMRA cells was at least 90%. RNA was extracted using the RNeasy kit, and about 0.45 to 1 microgram was reverse transcribed with random hexamers. TCR beta CDR3 regions were amplified with the immunoSEQ multiplex PCR assay covering 54 Vbeta and 13 Jbeta segments. Bias from PCR amplification was corrected by using a synthetic template baseline for primer optimization and for computational correction. Concerning the study's data processing: Only productive sequences were kept, with reads annotated to V, D and J genes according to IMGT and analyzed in immunoSEQ Analyzer. To calculate clonality, Shannon entropy was normalized by log2 of the number of productive unique sequences and then subtracted from one. Public and private clones were assessed among the 100 most prevalent clones of each patient and control. Susac-specific clones were defined as absent from healthy and MS cohorts, approximately 1,000 published viral clones and other ImmuneACCESS disease sequences. TCRdb reprocessing: public reads trimmed at Q25 with fastp, clones called with MiXCR, in-frame beta chains kept. CDR3 protein sequences are deduplicated, and each keeps its most common genes and DNA. TCRdb's processing, not the authors' own work, is the source of the V and J calls. The table for this sample lists some 300,000 distinct CDR3 sequences; around nine tenths of them were counted only once. The top ten clonotypes cover roughly 0.17% of the sample.

For this clonotype: This clone's antigen is unknown. No qualities accompany the bases; no much larger clone lies one base away.

There are 15 amino acids in the CDR3, from cysteine to phenylalanine inclusive. The DNA shown is the 45-base CDR3, in frame from base 1. V loses 7 bases at its end and J loses 3 bases; junction bases beyond the gene matches: 9. Study-wide conclusions, independent of this receptor: The TCR sequencing and HLA analysis was acknowledged to have included a relatively small number of individuals.

This sequence originates from a human donor with multiple sclerosis. The sequencing sample was made of CD8+ T cells from PBMCs. The chain employs TRBV12-3 or TRBV12-4 and TRBJ1-5; 7 bases in the middle match TRBD1. CDR3 loop: CASTSGGEYNQPQHF. The nucleotide sequence reads as follows: TGTGCCAGCACCTCAGGGGGGGAGTACAATCAGCCCCAGCATTTT.